This TCR beta chain was profiled in a study of monozygotic twins with inflammatory bowel disease. Points from the study as a whole: The sharing of clonotypes with others was lower in IBD patients than in healthy twins, especially with disease activity.

This CDR3 is 15 amino acids long. Whole blood that had not undergone T cell sorting provided the isolated total RNA. Remarks on this clonotype: The target antigen is unknown.

The authors used approximately 3.5 ug of total RNA per TCR library. Using eight separate reactions per sample, the authors generated cDNA. TCRdb re-called the 5' RACE reads, yielding one record per CDR3 amino acid sequence without DNA. The clone table shows approximately 400,000 distinct CDR3 sequences, with the ten largest holding around 2.3%. The chain recombines TRBV12-3 or TRBV12-4 with TRBJ2-3; the D gene TCRdb calls, TRBD2, cannot be checked with no DNA. The sample comprised blood. The receptor's source is a human donor with ulcerative colitis or Crohn's disease, or a healthy co-twin of an affected twin (not recorded which). CDR3 amino acids: CASSFGLAGADTQYF.